The rows below give T cell receptor beta chains drawn from one sample of a study of regulatory T cells in long-lasting Graves disease. TCRdb independently ran MiXCR on the multiplex PCR reads; one entry per CDR3 protein. This sample has 400,000 to 500,000 distinct CDR3 sequences; approximately 22% occur once, and the top ten carry 13% to 15%. The input for sequencing was peripheral blood mononuclear cells (PBMCs), taken when the disease was refractory, from a patient treated with antithyroid drugs. The receptors derive from a female donor with Graves disease. The CDR3 runs from the conserved cysteine through the conserved F or W. D genes are given only for firm matches. Clone size is given as once, few or many counts, or a class when the clone is expanded.

length,D,J,V,size,DNA,CDR3
13,TRBD1,TRBJ1-2,TRBV5-1,many,TGCGCCAGCAGCCAAGGGACAGTCTATGGCTACACCTTC,CASSQGTVYGYTF
12,TRBD1,TRBJ2-7,TRBV10-3,few,TGTGCCATCGAGCGGACAGGGCACGAGCAGTACTTC,CAIERTGHEQYF
13,-,TRBJ1-1,TRBV2,many,TGTGCCAGCAGCAGTGAAGTGAACACTGAAGCTTTCTTT,CASSSEVNTEAFF
16,TRBD1,TRBJ2-7,TRBV15,few,TGTGCCACCAGCAGAACCCCCCGGGACAGGGACTACGAGCAGTACTTC,CATSRTPRDRDYEQYF
13,-,TRBJ2-1,TRBV7-9,few,TGTGCCAGCAGCCCCACTTTGAGCAATGAGCAGTTCTTC,CASSPTLSNEQFF
14,-,TRBJ1-2,TRBV19,few,TGTGCCAGTAGTATGAGGGGAAGGAACTATGGCTACACCTTC,CASSMRGRNYGYTF
14,-,TRBJ2-1,TRBV10-1,many,TGCGCCAGCAGTGAGCAGGGGAATAGAAATGAGCAGTTCTTC,CASSEQGNRNEQFF
15,TRBD1,TRBJ1-2,TRBV19,few,TGTGCCAGTAGTCTTCCCGGACAGGGGAACTATGGCTACGCCTTC,CASSLPGQGNYGYAF
15,-,TRBJ2-5,TRBV4-1,few,TGCGCCAGCAGCCGTCGAGGCAGGGGTCAAGAGACCCAGTACTTC,CASSRRGRGQETQYF
14,-,TRBJ2-7,TRBV7-8,many,TGTGCCAGCAGCTTAGCAGCGACCTCCTACGAGCAGTACTTC,CASSLAATSYEQYF
15,TRBD1,TRBJ2-7,TRBV12-3/TRBV12-4,many,TGTGCCAGCAGTTCGCCGGGACAGGGGTACGACGAGCAGTACTTC,CASSSPGQGYDEQYF